A selection of T cell receptor beta chains follows, all from one sample in a study of blood T cell repertoires in COVID-19. Assay used: immunoSEQ multiplex PCR; TCRdb lists only in-frame clones, some missing. The top ten clones hold 1.5% to 2% of a sample with more than 200,000 clones, about 84% of them seen once. Sequencing was done on a sample of PBMCs or T cells enriched from blood (not recorded which). Source of these receptors: a man aged 55 to 70 who had recovered from COVID-19. Both conserved end residues are part of each CDR3. D genes are given only for firm matches.

d_call v_call cdr3_aa
- TRBV12-3/TRBV12-4 CASSLIMNTEAFF
- TRBV24-1 CATSDGGEVNTF
- TRBV27 CASSRRGTDTQYF
- TRBV7-2 CASSLVWGEETQYF
TRBD2 TRBV19 CASSIWGIGLGSSTDTQYF
TRBD1 TRBV18 CASSRQGESGNTIYF
TRBD1 TRBV9 CASSVTGTGFGEQFF
TRBD1 TRBV4-3 CASSPDRGWGSGANVLTF
- TRBV30 CAWSIGTHQNEKLFF
TRBD1 TRBV4-3 CASSQGFGQGLVQPQHF
- TRBV5-6 CASSLRGTDSPLHF
- TRBV6-4 CASSESGLPTDTQYF
- TRBV12-3/TRBV12-4 CASSLLHGYEQYF
TRBD1 TRBV6-6 CASNPGQGRYEQYF
- TRBV25-1 CASRSGTLTDTQYF
- TRBV5-1 CASSSDPGARGKNIQYF
TRBD1 TRBV6-5 CASTLRGPRETQYF
- TRBV5-1 CASSLSGSTDTQYF
- TRBV10-3 CAISDLLGQNDANYGYTF
- TRBV7-5 CARGGQGLTGELFF
- TRBV27 CASSFPSPNSPLHF
- TRBV4-3 CASSQDSGFSPLHF
TRBD1 TRBV10-1 CASSESTGQASEQYF
TRBD1 TRBV19 CASSPTGGIWGYTF
- TRBV4-2 CASSQVGTGELFF
TRBD1 TRBV7-9 CASSFEQGRGVNTEAFF
TRBD1 TRBV5-1 CASSLGEGQGRQETQYF
- TRBV11-3 CASSTGTSFYNEQFF
- TRBV12-5 CASGSDRTNTEAFF
TRBD1 TRBV2 CASKKQGISTDTQYF
TRBD2 TRBV11-3 CASSRSTTSASTDTQYF
- TRBV29-1 CSVEFQGGTEAFF
TRBD1 TRBV6-1 CASSVGQGAGRANSPLHF
- TRBV10-1 CASTAGYGGPDTQYF
- TRBV6-1 CASSEQGNYGYTF
- TRBV3-1/TRBV3-2 CASSQLAYQETQYF
TRBD1 TRBV9 CASSPWDRGYEQYF
- TRBV7-9 CAIIMQSSYGYTF
- TRBV11-3 CASSLGVNTQYF
TRBD1 TRBV6-5 CASTLDRATEAFF
- TRBV10-2 CASSYMRGETQYF
- TRBV9 CASSVGGQVPPYEQYF
- TRBV5-4 CASSLSASATGETQYF